This T cell receptor beta chain appears in the sequencing data of a study of tumor and adjacent non-tumor tissue in lung cancer. Study summary: Around 4 million productive TCRbeta reads were obtained per sample on average.

A modified ARM-PCR protocol with three rounds of nested PCR amplified TCRbeta. MiXCR was run by TCRdb on the multiplex PCR reads, yielding one entry per CDR3 protein. The sample shows over 40,000 distinct CDR3 sequences, 60% to 70% of them seen only once. Germline CDR1 SGHRS, CDR2 YFSETQ. The length of the CDR3 is 15 residues. Concerning this clonotype itself: This may be a read error: a much more frequent sequence differs by one nucleotide.

No cell sorting was done before RNA was extracted from the tissue. More than 3 cm separated this lung sample from the edge of the tumor. The sequence derives from a woman aged 40 to 50 with non-small cell lung cancer. The material sequenced was distant non-tumor lung tissue. The chain is built from TRBV5-1 and TRBJ2-1; no reliable D call. CDR3 in amino acids: CANSLATMSYNEQFF. The DNA for the CDR3 is TGCGCCAACAGCTTGGCCACGATGTCCTACAATGAGCAGTTCTTC.